Listed below are T cell receptor beta chains from one sample, sequenced in a study of CD8 T cell repertoires and HIV-1 epitope variants. Produced via immunoSEQ multiplex PCR; TCRdb's table is partial and in-frame only. The table has 4,500 to 5,000 clones, 65% to 70% seen once. The antigens for these receptors are not known. The sequenced material came from cultured CD8+ T cells derived from PBMCs. The receptors come from a male donor with HIV. The CDR3 runs from the conserved cysteine through the conserved F or W. The D gene is left open where the match is weak. The size entry is marked missing in some rows and otherwise reads once, few, many or a size class.

D gene	CDR3 length	J gene	clone size	V gene	CDR3 protein	CDR3 DNA
.	14	TRBJ2-2	few	TRBV11-2	CASSVTANTGELFF	TGTGCCAGCAGCGTAACAGCGAACACCGGGGAGCTGTTTTTT
.	19	TRBJ2-6	.	TRBV19	CASSSSRGLRHSGANVLTF	TGTGCCAGTAGCTCCTCGCGGGGTCTTCGACACTCTGGGGCCAACGTCCTGACTTTC
.	16	TRBJ2-1	.	TRBV27	CASMGGSWSSYNEQFF	TGTGCCAGCATGGGAGGTAGCTGGAGCTCCTACAATGAGCAGTTCTTC
TRBD1	14	TRBJ2-7	.	TRBV7-9	CASSLNQGADEQYF	TGTGCCAGCAGCTTAAACCAGGGGGCGGACGAGCAGTACTTC
TRBD2	15	TRBJ2-1	.	TRBV11-1	CASSFGTSGSNEQFF	TGTGCCAGCAGCTTTGGGACTAGCGGGAGTAATGAGCAGTTCTTC
TRBD1	15	TRBJ2-7	few	TRBV7-8	CASSSEGQGVEEQYF	TGTGCCAGCAGCTCCGAAGGACAGGGTGTAGAAGAGCAGTACTTC
.	13	TRBJ2-7	.	TRBV5-6	CASSFGAIDEQYF	TGTGCCAGCAGCTTCGGGGCGATCGACGAGCAGTACTTC
.	15	TRBJ2-3	few	TRBV6-5	CASSYRRQLGDTQYF	TGTGCCAGCAGTTACCGTCGTCAGTTGGGGGATACGCAGTATTTT
TRBD2	19	TRBJ2-7	medium-sized	TRBV19	CASSPPSGGHLFNSYEQYF	TGTGCCAGTAGTCCTCCTAGCGGGGGCCATCTCTTTAATTCCTACGAGCAGTACTTC
.	15	TRBJ1-4	few	TRBV27	CASSFVTGGVEKLFF	TGTGCCAGCAGTTTTGTCACTGGGGGAGTCGAAAAACTGTTTTTT
TRBD2	16	TRBJ2-1	.	TRBV28	CASSGSGGGFVNEQFF	TGTGCCAGCAGTGGCAGCGGGGGCGGTTTTGTCAATGAGCAGTTCTTC
.	14	TRBJ2-3	.	TRBV27	CASSLIRATDTQYF	TGTGCCAGCAGTTTAATCCGGGCCACAGATACGCAGTATTTT
.	11	TRBJ2-3	.	TRBV29-1	CSIQTTDTQYF	TGCAGCATCCAGACCACAGATACGCAGTATTTT
TRBD2	17	TRBJ2-3	.	TRBV5-1	CASSARLAGGAPDTQYF	TGCGCCAGCAGCGCACGACTAGCGGGAGGGGCCCCAGATACGCAGTATTTT
.	16	TRBJ2-7	.	TRBV21-1	CASSKGRGGSSYEQYF	TGTGCCAGCAGCAAAGGGAGGGGGGGAAGCTCCTACGAGCAGTACTTC
TRBD1	11	TRBJ1-1	once	TRBV5-1	CASSIGQGTFF	TGCGCCAGCAGCATAGGACAGGGGACTTTCTTT
.	16	TRBJ2-3	.	TRBV2	CASTRGYSFFTDTQYF	TGTGCCAGCACTCGAGGTTATAGCTTCTTCACAGATACGCAGTATTTT
TRBD1	15	TRBJ2-7	few	TRBV28	CASSLRTGADYEQYF	TGTGCCAGCAGTTTAAGGACAGGGGCGGACTACGAGCAGTACTTC
TRBD1	13	TRBJ1-6	few	TRBV9	CASSVGDRSGLHF	TGTGCCAGCAGCGTAGGGGACAGATCGGGACTCCACTTT
TRBD1	13	TRBJ2-7	.	TRBV6-5	CASRRDRGDEQYF	TGTGCCAGCAGAAGGGACAGGGGCGACGAGCAGTACTTC
.	13	TRBJ1-1	once	TRBV6-5	CASSPDTYTEAFF	TGTGCCAGCAGCCCGGACACCTACACTGAAGCTTTCTTT
.	15	TRBJ2-1	few	TRBV19	CASSIWSGSYNEQFF	TGTGCCAGTAGTATCTGGTCGGGTTCCTACAATGAGCAGTTCTTC
.	13	TRBJ2-3	.	TRBV7-2	CASSTRGTDTQYF	TGTGCCAGCAGCACCCGCGGCACAGATACGCAGTATTTT
.	14	TRBJ2-1	.	TRBV4-3	CASSQVGGAGEQFF	TGCGCCAGCAGCCAAGTGGGTGGGGCAGGAGAGCAGTTCTTC
.	16	TRBJ2-6	once	TRBV19	CASSIDQGSGANVLTF	TGTGCCAGTAGTATAGATCAGGGGTCTGGGGCCAACGTCCTGACTTTC
.	19	TRBJ1-3	once	TRBV27	CASSSTGWSLLPSGNTIYF	TGTGCCAGCAGTTCCACCGGGTGGAGTCTATTACCCTCTGGAAACACCATATATTTT
.	14	TRBJ2-7	.	TRBV9	CASSSDVSAYEQYF	TGTGCCAGCAGTTCAGATGTCTCGGCCTACGAGCAGTACTTC
.	15	TRBJ2-7	.	TRBV6-5	CASSDRALGPYEQYF	TGTGCCAGCAGCGATCGGGCCCTAGGGCCCTACGAGCAGTACTTC
.	17	TRBJ1-3	.	TRBV28	CASILSTGKGGGNTIYF	TGTGCCAGCATCCTAAGCACGGGAAAAGGGGGAGGAAACACCATATATTTT
.	13	TRBJ1-5	.	TRBV10-1	CASSESSNQPQHF	TGCGCCAGCAGTGAGTCTTCCAATCAGCCCCAGCATTTT
TRBD1	14	TRBJ1-1	.	TRBV29-1	CSAWTGIMNTEAFF	TGCAGCGCATGGACAGGGATCATGAACACTGAAGCTTTCTTT
.	14	TRBJ1-5	.	TRBV29-1	CSVGEGGGNQPQHF	TGCAGCGTTGGGGAGGGGGGGGGCAATCAGCCCCAGCATTTT